The 25 T cell receptor beta chains below all came from one sample that was sequenced in a study of cytomegalovirus exposure and HLA in healthy donors. Sequencing was performed with immunoSEQ multiplex PCR; in TCRdb, only in-frame clones are kept and a portion is missing. This repertoire shows around 160,000 clones, roughly 84% found once; its top ten account for roughly 10%. What was sequenced was PBMCs. These receptors all come from a man aged 25 to 40 in good health and CMV-seropositive.

The chain links TRBV7-8 to TRBJ1-5, with D perhaps TRBD1 (6 bases). The germline V gene has CDR1 SGHVS and CDR2 FQNEAQ. V was pared by 1 base and J by 6 bases, with 10 bases between. The CDR3 contains 14 residues. In nucleotides, the CDR3 is TGTGCCAGCAGCTTAGAGGACAGACCTCAGCCCCAGCATTTT. Residues: CASSLEDRPQPQHF.

The V and J genes are TRBV29-1 and TRBJ2-2, with D perhaps TRBD1 (5 bases). CDR1 and CDR2 from the germline V gene are SQVTM and ANQGSEA. The CDR3 covers 16 residues. With 5 bases removed from V and 4 bases from J, the gap between germline ends came to 20 bases. The CDR3 DNA is TGCAGCGTTCAGGGCCCCGGGCAGGGCGGCACCGGGGAGCTGTTTTTT. It is translated as CSVQGPGQGGTGELFF.

CDR3 nucleotide sequence: TGTGCCAGCAGCTTAACTAGCGGAGGGGACGGGGAGCTGTTTTTT. Protein sequence: CASSLTSGGDGELFF. The rearrangement uses TRBV7-2 and TRBJ2-2; 8 bases match TRBD2. The V and J ends lost 2 bases and 7 bases, in that order; junction bases with no gene match: 6. There are 15 residues in the CDR3. CDR1 is SGHTA, CDR2 FQGNSA, per germline.

This chain links TRBV6-1 with TRBJ1-1; D uncertain. The CDR3 contains 16 residues. Trimming removed 0 bases from V and 2 bases from J, with 13 bases in between. Germline V lookup: CDR1 MNHNS, CDR2 SASEGT. The CDR3 reads CASSEAWGVRNTEAFF. The CDR3 DNA sequence: TGTGCCAGCAGTGAAGCCTGGGGAGTCAGAAACACTGAAGCTTTCTTT.

The V and J genes are TRBV4-3 and TRBJ2-1, with D unresolved. V was shortened by 0 bases and J by 10 bases, with 13 bases between the two germline ends. Germline V CDR1 and CDR2: LGHNA, YSLEER. This CDR3 has 14 amino acids. CDR3 nucleotide sequence: TGCGCCAGCAGCCAAGAAGGTGGGCTTGGGGAGCAGTTCTTC. Encoded protein: CASSQEGGLGEQFF.

The chain has TRBV7-9 and TRBJ2-7, with 7 bases identical to TRBD2. Per germline, CDR1 SEHNR and CDR2 FQNEAQ (reference sequence). CDR3 length equals 13 residues. Trimming took 5 bases from V and 5 from J; bases not matched to a gene: 6. The chain's CDR3 is CASSPRTSDEQYF. The CDR3 DNA reads TGTGCCAGCAGCCCCCGTACTAGCGACGAGCAGTACTTC.

This clone was seen only a few times. The gene calls are TRBV19 and TRBJ2-2; TRBD2 is a possible D gene (5 bases). CDR1 is LNHDA, CDR2 SQIVND, per germline (reference sequence). Deletions cut 11 bases from V and 1 base from J, with 20 bases between. The length of the CDR3 is 16 residues. The CDR3 region is CAVGRGRSENTGELFF. The CDR3 bases are TGTGCCGTTGGTCGGGGTAGGAGCGAGAACACCGGGGAGCTGTTTTTT.

This sequence joins TRBV5-1 and TRBJ1-1; D remains ambiguous. V was clipped by 2 bases and J by 3 bases, with 8 bases between them. Germline values: CDR1 SGHRS, CDR2 YFSETQ. The CDR3 has 13 residues. DNA of the CDR3: TGCGCCAGCAGCTTTAAAACAGACACTGAAGCTTTCTTT. Protein: CASSFKTDTEAFF.

The V and J genes are TRBV6-5 and TRBJ1-3; 8 nucleotides match TRBD1. CDR3 size: 16 residues. The germline CDR1 and CDR2 sequences are MNHEY and SVGAGI. V shed 0 bases and J 2 bases; nucleotides not matched to a gene: 3. As DNA, the CDR3 is TGTGCCAGCAGTTACTCGACAGGGGAGCCTGGAAACACCATATATTTT. This translates into CASSYSTGEPGNTIYF.

The CDR3 loop reads CASSARATDTQYF. DNA for the CDR3: TGTGCCAGCAGCGCCAGGGCCACAGATACGCAGTATTTT. The chain uses TRBV7-9 and TRBJ2-3; D possibly corresponds to TRBD1 (5 bases). Germline CDR1 and CDR2: SEHNR and FQNEAQ (reference sequence). With 5 bases removed from V and 2 bases from J, the gap between germline ends came to 8 bases. CDR3 size: 13 residues.

The genes are TRBV27 and TRBJ1-1; D perhaps matches TRBD1 (6 bases). The CDR3 contains 13 residues. V shed 6 bases and J shed 6 bases, with 14 bases lying between them. Germline lookup yields CDR1 MNHEY and CDR2 SMNVEV (reference sequence). CDR3 DNA: TGTGCCAGCAGACAGGGCGGGTGGTCTGAAGCTTTCTTT. Protein: CASRQGGWSEAFF.

This rearrangement joins TRBV7-2 to TRBJ2-1; 10 nucleotides match TRBD2. V was clipped by 3 bases and J by 6 bases; unmatched bases: 17. CDR1 SGHTA and CDR2 FQGNSA come from the germline V gene. This CDR3 contains 19 residues. The CDR3 reads CASSFQHSGGRPPSNEQFF. The CDR3 DNA sequence: TGTGCCAGCAGCTTCCAACATAGCGGGGGGCGTCCCCCTAGCAATGAGCAGTTCTTC. Filled out from reference TRBV7-2 and TRBJ2-1, the complete variable domain reads GAGVSQSPSNKVTEKGKDVELRCDPISGHTALYWYRQSLGQGLEFLIYFQGNSAPDKSGLPSDRFSAERTGGSVSTLTIQRTQQEDSAVYLCASSFQHSGGRPPSNEQFFGPGTRLTVL.

The rearrangement uses TRBV28 and TRBJ1-1; no definite D call. This CDR3 comprises 14 residues. Trimming shortened V by 5 bases and J by 5 bases, and 15 bases separated the two germline ends. CDR1 is MDHEN and CDR2 is SYDVKM in the germline V gene. DNA for the CDR3: TGTGCCAGCAGTGCTCAGCTCCCGGGGACTGAAGCTTTCTTT. It codes for CASSAQLPGTEAFF.

The chain is built from TRBV6-6 and TRBJ1-5, with 11 bases lining up with TRBD1. Germline assignment: CDR1 MNHNY and CDR2 SVGAGI (reference sequence). This CDR3 comprises 14 residues. Trimming removed 10 bases from V and 5 bases from J; junction bases left unmatched: 7. The CDR3 region has the DNA TGTGCCACCGGACAGGGGGCTAGATATCAGCCCCAGCATTTT. Protein: CATGQGARYQPQHF.

This CDR3 reads CATSRDLVDNEQFF. CDR3 nucleotides: TGTGCCACCAGCAGAGATCTAGTCGACAATGAGCAGTTCTTC. This chain uses TRBV15 with TRBJ2-1, with D uncertain. With 0 bases removed from V and 5 bases from J, the gap between germline ends came to 8 bases. The CDR3 consists of 14 residues. Germline assignment: CDR1 LNHNV and CDR2 YYDKDF (reference sequence). The whole variable domain, remainder taken from reference TRBV15 and TRBJ2-1, is DAMVIQNPRYQVTQFGKPVTLSCSQTLNHNVMYWYQQKSSQAPKLLFHYYDKDFNNEADTPDNFQSRRPNTSFCFLDIRSPGLGDTAMYLCATSRDLVDNEQFFGPGTRLTVL.

CDR3 in amino acids: CASSQAGPSGGGQETQYF. For the CDR3, the DNA is TGCGCCAGCAGCCAAGCGGGGCCGAGCGGGGGGGGCCAAGAGACCCAGTACTTC. The rearrangement joins TRBV4-3 to TRBJ2-5; the match to TRBD2 covers 10 bases. Germline V gene lookup returns CDR1 LGHNA and CDR2 YSLEER. V lost 1 base and J lost 1; bases outside the gene matches: 9. The CDR3 totals 18 residues.

V gene TRBV7-9 combines with J gene TRBJ1-1; D is perhaps TRBD1 (5 bases). Germline CDR1 SEHNR, CDR2 FQNEAQ (reference sequence). V lost 5 bases, J lost 5 bases, and 18 bases lay in between. This CDR3 has 15 residues. The CDR3 spells CASSLRVGADTEAFF. The CDR3 DNA follows: TGTGCCAGCAGCCTTCGTGTAGGGGCGGATACTGAAGCTTTCTTT.

In regard to this clone: A read error may account for a junction end that differs from germline. V is TRBV27 and J is TRBJ2-1, with TRBD2 identical over 10 bases. Germline V gene sequence: CDR1 MNHEY, CDR2 SMNVEV (reference sequence). The CDR3 runs to 18 residues. Written as DNA, the CDR3 is TGTGCCAGCAGTTTTTGGTCTAGCGGGAGTTGGATCAACAATAAGCAGTTCTTC. Translated: CASSFWSSGSWINNKQFF.

The rearrangement joins TRBV6-5 to TRBJ1-3, with 7 bases matching TRBD1. The germline CDR1 and CDR2 sequences are MNHEY and SVGAGI. V lost 5 bases to trimming and J lost 6 bases; unmatched junction nucleotides: 7. This CDR3 is built from 14 residues. The CDR3 DNA follows: TGTGCCAGCAGTCCGACAGGGATTGCAAACACCATATATTTT. Encoded protein: CASSPTGIANTIYF.

The chain links TRBV30 to TRBJ2-7, with D perhaps matching TRBD1 (6 bases). Germline CDR1 is GTSNPN and CDR2 is SVGIG (reference sequence). This CDR3 region has 15 residues. The V end was cut by 2 bases, the J end by 2 bases, with 16 bases between. CDR3 sequence: CAWSNVATGTYEQYF. DNA for the CDR3: TGTGCCTGGAGTAATGTGGCGACAGGTACCTACGAGCAGTACTTC.

This chain joins TRBV7-2 and TRBJ2-5; 13 bases line up with TRBD2. Per germline, CDR1 SGHTA and CDR2 FQGNSA. The CDR3 is 15 residues long. Trimming took 4 bases from V and 5 from J; bases not matched to a gene: 4. CDR3: CASSSGLAGVETQYF. CDR3 in DNA: TGTGCCAGCAGCTCCGGACTAGCGGGAGTGGAGACCCAGTACTTC.

This clone was recorded only once. The chain recombines TRBV9 with TRBJ2-5; 14 bases are a match to TRBD2. CDR3 size: 18 residues. V was pared by 5 bases and J by 5 bases, with 14 bases of the junction left unmatched. Germline V CDR1 and CDR2: SGDLS, YYNGEE. The CDR3 loop reads CASSSLAGTSGGRETQYF. CDR3 DNA sequence: TGTGCCAGCAGTTCATTGGCCGGGACTAGCGGGGGTAGGGAGACCCAGTACTTC.

The chain recombines TRBV29-1 with TRBJ2-5; TRBD2 aligns across 12 bases. Germline CDR1 SQVTM, CDR2 ANQGSEA. V lost 5 bases and J lost 0; bases outside the gene matches: 10. This CDR3 contains 17 residues. In DNA form, the CDR3 reads TGCAGCGTTCAAAGGACTAGCGGGAACCCGTACCAAGAGACCCAGTACTTC. Amino acids: CSVQRTSGNPYQETQYF.

The V gene is TRBV20-1, the J gene TRBJ2-1; unclear D gene. Germline assignment: CDR1 DFQATT and CDR2 SNEGSKA (reference sequence). The V end lost 1 base, the J end lost 9 bases, and 7 bases lay between the germline ends. CDR3 length: 11 residues. The CDR3 protein is CSARGATEQFF. For the CDR3, the DNA is TGCAGTGCTAGAGGAGCGACTGAGCAGTTCTTC.

The chain links TRBV28 to TRBJ1-4; TRBD1 matches 10 bases. Trimming removed 3 bases from V and 2 bases from J; junction bases left unmatched: 6. CDR1 is MDHEN and CDR2 is SYDVKM in the germline V gene. The CDR3 is 17 amino acids. Written as DNA, the CDR3 is TGTGCCAGCAGTTTCTGGGACAGGGGAATGACTAATGAAAAACTGTTTTTT. Translating gives CASSFWDRGMTNEKLFF.